The 9 T cell receptor beta chains listed next were all sequenced from one sample in a study of shared clonotypes between healthy human individuals. Method: immunoSEQ multiplex PCR; TCRdb's copy keeps in-frame clones and lacks some. Of more than 150,000 clones listed, roughly 70% are singletons. Sequences were obtained from memory CD4+ T cells sorted from blood. This sample's subset: CD45RA-negative fraction. The receptors were sampled from a man under 40 in good health.

The chain combines TRBV7-2 with TRBJ2-2; no definite D call. Germline V gene data show CDR1 as SGHTA and CDR2 as FQGNSA. Trimming left V 4 bases short and J 5 bases short, with 8 bases between. The CDR3 sequence is 13 residues long. The CDR3 is CASSWTMTGELFF. The CDR3 nucleotides read TGTGCCAGCAGCTGGACCATGACCGGGGAGCTGTTTTTT.

A single count supports this clone. The V and J genes are TRBV2 and TRBJ2-2; 8 bases fit TRBD1. CDR3 length equals 15 residues. The germline CDR1 and CDR2 sequences are SNHLY and FYNNEI. The J segment lost 4 bases and the V segment lost 5 bases, leaving 6 bases of the junction unmatched. CDR3 DNA sequence: TGTGCCAGCAGTAACGACAGGGGTAGCACCGGGGAGCTGTTTTTT. It is translated as CASSNDRGSTGELFF.

The chain recombines TRBV29-1 with TRBJ2-7, with 8 bases identical to TRBD2. The CDR3 length is 14 residues. CDR1 is SQVTM, CDR2 ANQGSEA, per germline. V gave up 4 bases and J gave up 3 bases; unmatched junction bases: 8. Here the CDR3 DNA reads TGCAGCGTTGCGGGACTAGGAGTGAACTACGAGCAGTACTTC. It specifies CSVAGLGVNYEQYF.

In this sample, this clone turned up a few times. V usage is TRBV2 and J usage is TRBJ1-2; 8 nucleotides line up with TRBD1. Germline V gene data show CDR1 as SNHLY and CDR2 as FYNNEI. This CDR3 contains 15 residues. Trimming removed 4 bases from V and 7 bases from J; junction bases left unmatched: 11. CDR3 nucleotides: TGTGCCAGCAGTGTCGACAGGGGAAGAGGGGGTGGCTACACCTTC. Its translation is CASSVDRGRGGGYTF.

The gene calls are TRBV2 and TRBJ2-3; 7 nucleotides match TRBD2. Germline-derived CDR1 and CDR2 are SNHLY and FYNNEI. V lost 3 bases, J lost 6 bases, and 12 bases stayed unmatched. The CDR3 is 16 amino acids. The CDR3: CASSEFAGVVKDTQYF. DNA for the CDR3: TGTGCCAGCAGTGAGTTTGCGGGAGTAGTCAAGGATACGCAGTATTTT.

The chain joins TRBV10-1 to TRBJ1-1; D might be TRBD1 (6 bases). Germline assignment: CDR1 WNHNN and CDR2 SYGVQD (reference sequence). V was clipped by 4 bases and J by 5 bases, with 14 bases between them. The CDR3 spans 14 residues. CDR3 protein: CASSAQGLGTEAFF. CDR3 sequence (DNA): TGCGCCAGCAGTGCACAGGGCTTAGGAACTGAAGCTTTCTTT.

The V and J genes are TRBV5-4 and TRBJ2-2, with TRBD2 matching 10 bases. V shed 4 bases, J shed 4 bases, and the junction held 4 bases outside the gene matches. Germline CDR1 is SGHNT and CDR2 is YYREEE (reference sequence). This CDR3 comprises 15 residues. CDR3 protein: CASSARTSGTGELFF. The DNA of the CDR3 is TGTGCCAGCAGCGCTCGGACTAGCGGCACCGGGGAGCTGTTTTTT. The whole variable domain, filled in from reference TRBV5-4 and TRBJ2-2, reads ETGVTQSPTHLIKTRGQQVTLRCSSQSGHNTVSWYQQALGQGPQFIFQYYREEENGRGNFPPRFSGLQFPNYSSELNVNALELDDSALYLCASSARTSGTGELFFGEGSRLTVL.

This chain uses TRBV15 with TRBJ2-2; D is unresolved. There are 13 residues in the CDR3. The germline CDR1 and CDR2 sequences are LNHNV and YYDKDF (reference sequence). V was shortened by 0 bases and J by 8 bases, with 7 bases between the two germline ends. The CDR3 bases are TGTGCCACCAGCAGAGACCTACTGGGGGAGCTGTTTTTT. Encoded protein: CATSRDLLGELFF.

The chain links TRBV5-1 to TRBJ2-4; the D is unclear. The germline V and J ends were trimmed by 0 bases and 0 bases, with 7 bases remaining between them. The CDR3 covers 15 residues. Germline-derived CDR1 and CDR2 are SGHRS and YFSETQ. The CDR3 region is CASSLDGLAKNIQYF. The CDR3 bases are TGCGCCAGCAGCTTGGACGGGTTAGCCAAAAACATTCAGTACTTC.